This T cell receptor beta chain was recovered during a study of tumor-infiltrating lymphocytes in primary liver carcinoma. This clonotype showed up just once. Germline and junction disagree at one end, which may indicate a read error. From unsorted bulk tissue weighing roughly 18-30 mg, DNA and RNA were co-extracted. Surgeons resected the patients' primary liver carcinomas. Using a constant-region primer together with ProtoScript II reverse transcriptase, TCR beta cDNA was made from roughly 500 ng of total RNA. TCR beta libraries came from three nested multiplex PCR rounds using slightly modified ARM-PCR. Forward primers for TRBV1-TRBV30 and a C-beta reverse primer served the first two PCR rounds, at about 11 cycles each. TCRdb called the multiplex PCR reads again in MiXCR, with one record for every CDR3 protein. The repertoire has over 25,000 distinct CDR3 sequences, around 84% of them found once; the top ten carry 46%.

Germline V gene data show CDR1 as MGHRA and CDR2 as YSYEKL. The CDR3 sequence is 19 residues long. The receptor was derived from a man aged 35-49 years with primary liver carcinoma and hepatitis B virus infection. Sequences were obtained from liver tumor tissue from sampling region 3. Subset given: tumor region T3, left-lateral pole. This sequence joins TRBV4-1 and TRBJ2-1, with 11 bases matching TRBD2. The CDR3 DNA sequence: TGCGCCAACAGTCAACGGGGGCTAGCGGGAGGTGGCTCCTATAATGAGCAGTTCTTC. Translation gives CANSQRGLAGGGSYNEQFF.